The 5 T cell receptor beta chains in this list originate from one sample, sequenced in a study of control samples from healthy donors and cancer patients. TCRdb's table, derived via immunoSEQ multiplex PCR, lists solely in-frame clones and lacks some. This sample yields over 50,000 clones, of which approximately 85% are seen a single time; 3.5% to 4% belongs to the top ten. The sequenced sample was blood. These receptors were collected from a man aged 45-60 years in good health.

J is TRBJ1-6 and V is TRBV2; 7 positions agree with TRBD1. The CDR3 is made up of 14 amino acids. With V trimmed by 5 bases and J by 7 bases, 5 bases remained unmatched. The germline CDR1 and CDR2 sequences are SNHLY and FYNNEI. The CDR3 reads CASSSDRANSPLHF. The CDR3, as DNA: TGTGCCAGCAGTTCCGACAGGGCGAATTCACCCCTCCACTTT.

The chain uses TRBV6-1 and TRBJ1-1; 10 bases agree with TRBD1. J gave up 5 bases and V 2 bases, and 8 bases lay outside the gene matches. The CDR3 contains 16 residues. Germline V gene lookup returns CDR1 MNHNS and CDR2 SASEGT. CDR3 sequence: CASSEWDRGRGTEAFF. DNA for the CDR3: TGTGCCAGCAGTGAATGGGACAGGGGTAGGGGGACTGAAGCTTTCTTT.

This clone was detected a few times. V and J are TRBV7-3 and TRBJ2-1, with no clear D. Looked up from germline, CDR1 is SGHTA and CDR2 is FQGTGA. The CDR3 is made up of 14 amino acids. The V gene lost 1 base and the J gene lost 8 bases, with 12 bases spanning the gap. CDR3 protein: CASSLRGVSDEQFF. The CDR3 nucleotides read TGTGCCAGCAGCTTAAGAGGAGTATCCGATGAGCAGTTCTTC. The full variable domain, its missing parts supplied by reference TRBV7-3 and TRBJ2-1, is GAGVSQTPSNKVTEKGKYVELRCDPISGHTALYWYRQSLGQGPEFLIYFQGTGAADDSGLPNDRFFAVRPEGSVSTLKIQRTERGDSAVYLCASSLRGVSDEQFFGPGTRLTVL.

V gene TRBV3-1 (or the pseudogene TRBV3-2) combines with J gene TRBJ1-1; unclear D gene. Germline CDR1 reads LGHDT; CDR2 reads YNNKEL (reference sequence). This CDR3 comprises 11 residues. V shed 5 bases and J shed 4 bases, with 5 bases lying between them. The CDR3 region has the DNA TGTGCCAGCAGCTATAGCACTGAAGCTTTCTTT. This encodes CASSYSTEAFF.

The chain links TRBV29-1 to TRBJ2-3; D is perhaps TRBD1 (5 bases). Per germline, CDR1 SQVTM and CDR2 ANQGSEA. The V end was cut by 2 bases, the J end by 0 bases, with 12 bases between. The CDR3 runs 15 residues. Here the CDR3 reads CSVEKDIASTDTQYF. As DNA, the CDR3 is TGCAGCGTTGAAAAGGACATTGCTAGCACAGATACGCAGTATTTT.